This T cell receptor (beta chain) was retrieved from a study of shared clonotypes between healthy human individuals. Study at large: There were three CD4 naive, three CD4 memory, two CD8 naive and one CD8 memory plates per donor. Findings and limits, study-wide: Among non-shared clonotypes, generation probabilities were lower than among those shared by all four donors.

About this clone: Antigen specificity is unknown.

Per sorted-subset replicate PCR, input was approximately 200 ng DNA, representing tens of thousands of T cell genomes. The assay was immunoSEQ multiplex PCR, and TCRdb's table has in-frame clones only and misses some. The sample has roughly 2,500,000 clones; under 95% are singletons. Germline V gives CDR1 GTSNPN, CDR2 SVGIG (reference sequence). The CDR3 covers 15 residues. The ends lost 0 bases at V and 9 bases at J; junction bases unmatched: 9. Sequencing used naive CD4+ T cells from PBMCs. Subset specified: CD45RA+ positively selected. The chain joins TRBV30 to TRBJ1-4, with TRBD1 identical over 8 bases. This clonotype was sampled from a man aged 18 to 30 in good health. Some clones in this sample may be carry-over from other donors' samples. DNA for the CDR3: TGTGCCTGGAGTGTACCACGAGACAGGGGTCAAAAACTGTTTTTT. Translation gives CAWSVPRDRGQKLFF.